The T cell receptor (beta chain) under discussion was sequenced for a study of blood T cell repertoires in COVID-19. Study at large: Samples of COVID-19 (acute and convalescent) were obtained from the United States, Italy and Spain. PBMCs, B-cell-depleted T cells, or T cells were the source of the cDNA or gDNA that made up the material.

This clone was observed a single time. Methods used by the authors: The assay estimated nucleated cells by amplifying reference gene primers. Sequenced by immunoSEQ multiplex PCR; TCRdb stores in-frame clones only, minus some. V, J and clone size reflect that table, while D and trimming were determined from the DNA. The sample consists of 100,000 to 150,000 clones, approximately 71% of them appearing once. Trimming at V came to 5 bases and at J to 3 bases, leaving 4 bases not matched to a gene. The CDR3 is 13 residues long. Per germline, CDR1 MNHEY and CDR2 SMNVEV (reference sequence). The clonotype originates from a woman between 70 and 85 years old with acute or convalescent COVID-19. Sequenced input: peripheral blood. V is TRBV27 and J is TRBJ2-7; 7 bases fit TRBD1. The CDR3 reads CASSSRQGYEQYF. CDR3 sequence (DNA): TGTGCCAGCAGTAGTAGACAGGGCTACGAGCAGTACTTC.